This T cell receptor (beta chain) was documented in a study of OX40 agonist ivuxolimab in advanced cancers. General observations from the study: In the 0.1-3.0 mg/kg groups, partial responders showed among the lowest expansion.

TCRdb's table, derived via immunoSEQ multiplex PCR, lists solely in-frame clones and lacks some. The table lists around 80,000 clones, 88% of them singletons, with roughly 0.7% in the top ten. About this clone itself: The antigen is not known.

The J segment lost 6 bases and the V segment lost 3 bases, leaving 5 bases of the junction unmatched. Germline lookup yields CDR1 SGHNT and CDR2 YYREEE (reference sequence). The CDR3 totals 15 residues. This receptor was identified in an adult with an advanced solid tumor such as melanoma, head and neck, liver or kidney cancer. This chain uses TRBV5-4 with TRBJ2-1; TRBD2 agrees at 11 bases. The material sequenced was CD4+ or CD8+ T cells sorted from blood, taken in a trial of the OX40 agonist ivuxolimab. CDR3 sequence reads: CASSSPGLAANEQFF. The DNA of the CDR3 is TGTGCCAGCAGCTCCCCGGGACTAGCGGCCAATGAGCAGTTCTTC.